Listed below are T cell receptor beta chains from one sample, sequenced in a study of siplizumab effects on memory and regulatory T cells. Data came from immunoSEQ multiplex PCR; TCRdb stores just in-frame clones and leaves some out. The table records around 87,000 clones, 85% to 90% of them present only once. The sequencing sample was made of CD4+ T cells sorted from blood. All receptors come from a human donor in good health. The CDR3 runs from the conserved cysteine through the conserved F or W. The order of the fields is clone size, J gene, V gene, D gene, CDR3 protein, CDR3 DNA. A D gene is named only where the DNA matches it firmly. A row's size may be missing; if present it is once, few, many or a size class.

abundance: -; j_gene: TRBJ2-2; v_gene: TRBV29-1; d_gene: -; CDR3aa: CSVAGQYTGELFF; CDR3nt: TGCAGCGTCGCGGGGCAATACACCGGGGAGCTGTTTTTT
abundance: -; j_gene: TRBJ2-2; v_gene: TRBV27; d_gene: TRBD1; CDR3aa: CASSSRGQGDTGELFF; CDR3nt: TGTGCCAGCAGTTCCAGAGGACAGGGGGACACCGGGGAGCTGTTTTTT
abundance: -; j_gene: TRBJ2-7; v_gene: TRBV7-2; d_gene: -; CDR3aa: CASSPGAPYEQYF; CDR3nt: TGTGCCAGCAGCCCCGGGGCTCCCTACGAGCAGTACTTC
abundance: -; j_gene: TRBJ2-5; v_gene: TRBV5-8; d_gene: -; CDR3aa: CASRQSFGAGETQYF; CDR3nt: TGTGCCAGCAGGCAATCGTTCGGGGCAGGCGAGACCCAGTACTTC
abundance: -; j_gene: TRBJ1-5; v_gene: TRBV15; d_gene: -; CDR3aa: CATSRDQLRNQPQHF; CDR3nt: TGTGCCACCAGCAGAGATCAGTTGAGGAATCAGCCCCAGCATTTT
abundance: -; j_gene: TRBJ1-2; v_gene: TRBV28; d_gene: -; CDR3aa: CASSLGGYELGYTF; CDR3nt: TGTGCCAGCAGTTTAGGGGGGTACGAGCTTGGCTACACCTTC
abundance: -; j_gene: TRBJ2-3; v_gene: TRBV30; d_gene: -; CDR3aa: CAWSDRTGGTDTQYF; CDR3nt: TGTGCCTGGAGTGATAGAACAGGCGGCACAGATACGCAGTATTTT
abundance: medium-sized; j_gene: TRBJ1-1; v_gene: TRBV2; d_gene: -; CDR3aa: CASSAGPRGGAFF; CDR3nt: TGTGCCAGCAGTGCCGGGCCTCGAGGAGGAGCTTTCTTT
abundance: -; j_gene: TRBJ2-7; v_gene: TRBV7-9; d_gene: TRBD1; CDR3aa: CASSLGQGDEQYF; CDR3nt: TGTGCCAGCAGCTTAGGGCAGGGGGACGAGCAGTACTTC
abundance: -; j_gene: TRBJ1-1; v_gene: TRBV5-6; d_gene: -; CDR3aa: CASSRKTGRTEAFF; CDR3nt: TGTGCCAGCAGCCGGAAGACAGGAAGGACTGAAGCTTTCTTT
abundance: -; j_gene: TRBJ1-1; v_gene: TRBV28; d_gene: -; CDR3aa: CASGDSNTEAFF; CDR3nt: TGTGCCAGCGGAGACAGTAACACTGAAGCTTTCTTT
abundance: -; j_gene: TRBJ2-7; v_gene: TRBV10-3; d_gene: -; CDR3aa: CAISEVGPPEQYF; CDR3nt: TGTGCCATCAGTGAGGTGGGACCCCCCGAGCAGTACTTC
abundance: -; j_gene: TRBJ2-3; v_gene: TRBV5-1; d_gene: TRBD2; CDR3aa: CASRAGAGTPPQYF; CDR3nt: TGCGCCAGCCGTGCGGGAGCGGGTACTCCACCGCAGTATTTT
abundance: -; j_gene: TRBJ2-1; v_gene: TRBV19; d_gene: -; CDR3aa: CASSIPPGRRNEQFF; CDR3nt: TGTGCCAGTAGTATCCCTCCAGGCCGGCGGAATGAGCAGTTCTTC
abundance: -; j_gene: TRBJ1-2; v_gene: TRBV7-2; d_gene: -; CDR3aa: CASSLGPSLGYGYTF; CDR3nt: TGTGCCAGCAGCTTAGGCCCTAGCCTTGGCTATGGCTACACCTTC
abundance: -; j_gene: TRBJ2-7; v_gene: TRBV15; d_gene: TRBD1; CDR3aa: CATGKGQSTYEQYF; CDR3nt: TGTGCCACCGGGAAGGGACAGAGTACCTACGAGCAGTACTTC
abundance: -; j_gene: TRBJ2-5; v_gene: TRBV5-4; d_gene: TRBD2; CDR3aa: CASSLKAGGPGETQYF; CDR3nt: TGTGCCAGCAGCTTAAAAGCGGGAGGGCCTGGGGAGACCCAGTACTTC
abundance: once; j_gene: TRBJ2-7; v_gene: TRBV11-3; d_gene: -; CDR3aa: CASSLDHGYEQYF; CDR3nt: TGTGCCAGCAGCTTAGATCACGGCTACGAGCAGTACTTC
abundance: -; j_gene: TRBJ2-7; v_gene: TRBV6-6; d_gene: -; CDR3aa: CASGTATLYEQYF; CDR3nt: TGTGCCAGTGGGACCGCAACACTTTACGAGCAGTACTTC
abundance: -; j_gene: TRBJ2-1; v_gene: TRBV2; d_gene: -; CDR3aa: CASSEQGIGYNEQFF; CDR3nt: TGTGCCAGCAGTGAACAGGGAATAGGGTACAATGAGCAGTTCTTC
abundance: once; j_gene: TRBJ2-7; v_gene: TRBV7-6; d_gene: -; CDR3aa: CASSPGFSSYEQYF; CDR3nt: TGTGCCAGCAGCCCAGGGTTTAGCTCCTACGAGCAGTACTTC
abundance: -; j_gene: TRBJ2-1; v_gene: TRBV19; d_gene: TRBD2; CDR3aa: CASRRVSGRGLENEQFF; CDR3nt: TGTGCCAGTAGGAGGGTTAGCGGGAGGGGATTGGAGAATGAGCAGTTCTTC
abundance: -; j_gene: TRBJ1-3; v_gene: TRBV7-2; d_gene: TRBD1; CDR3aa: CASSYGTVSGNTIYF; CDR3nt: TGTGCCAGCAGCTATGGGACAGTCTCTGGAAACACCATATATTTT
abundance: -; j_gene: TRBJ2-2; v_gene: TRBV5-8; d_gene: TRBD2; CDR3aa: CASRWTSGSNTGELFF; CDR3nt: TGTGCCAGCAGATGGACTAGCGGGAGTAACACCGGGGAGCTGTTTTTT
abundance: -; j_gene: TRBJ2-7; v_gene: TRBV5-4; d_gene: -; CDR3aa: CASSLGGGTTYEQYF; CDR3nt: TGTGCCAGCAGCTTGGGGGGAGGTACCACCTACGAGCAGTACTTC
abundance: few; j_gene: TRBJ2-2; v_gene: TRBV7-3; d_gene: -; CDR3aa: CASSLRPRAGELFF; CDR3nt: TGTGCCAGCAGCTTACGACCCCGTGCCGGGGAGCTGTTTTTT
abundance: -; j_gene: TRBJ2-5; v_gene: TRBV6-5; d_gene: TRBD2; CDR3aa: CASRLAGPGKTQYF; CDR3nt: TGTGCCAGCAGACTAGCGGGACCGGGAAAGACCCAGTACTTC